These T cell receptor beta chains were read from a single sample in a study of T cells in Graves' hyperthyroidism and ophthalmopathy. TCRdb re-analysed the multiplex PCR reads in MiXCR, keeping a single row per CDR3 protein. Of nearly 600,000 distinct CDR3 sequences listed, approximately 15% were seen once; the top ten hold 5.8%. Input material: blood. These receptors originate from a woman aged 30 to 39 with Graves' hyperthyroidism that later progressed to Graves' ophthalmopathy. The CDR3 runs from the conserved cysteine through the conserved F or W. Each record gives: J gene, V gene, CDR3 protein.

j_call: TRBJ2-1; v_call: TRBV9; cdr3_aa: CASSVVAEEHNEQFF
j_call: TRBJ2-7; v_call: TRBV15; cdr3_aa: CATSRGSGYPSYEQYF
j_call: TRBJ1-2; v_call: TRBV12-5; cdr3_aa: CASGLMEGASGYTF
j_call: TRBJ1-2; v_call: TRBV7-9; cdr3_aa: CASTSLNGGGRGYTF
j_call: TRBJ2-7; v_call: TRBV18; cdr3_aa: CASSPRAGGGYEQYF
j_call: TRBJ1-5; v_call: TRBV6-5; cdr3_aa: CASSYKGSNQPQHF
j_call: TRBJ1-5; v_call: TRBV12-3/TRBV12-4; cdr3_aa: CASSFAEGDQPQHF
j_call: TRBJ1-2; v_call: TRBV28; cdr3_aa: CASSLIGGYGYTF
j_call: TRBJ2-5; v_call: TRBV2; cdr3_aa: CASTVQRQETQYF
j_call: TRBJ1-1; v_call: TRBV27; cdr3_aa: CASSFRQENTEAFF
j_call: TRBJ1-2; v_call: TRBV20-1; cdr3_aa: CSATPEGHPRGYTF